The clone carrying this TCR beta chain was picked up one time. The record originates from a study of blood T cell repertoires in COVID-19. Overall study: Collection of acute and convalescent COVID-19 samples took place in the United States, Italy and Spain.

Donors were grouped by their self-reported clinical history. Two negative PCRs, clearance, or symptom resolution had been documented for recovered Cohort 3 donors. V dropped 8 bases and J dropped 6 bases, with 17 bases sitting between them. The CDR3 runs 14 residues. Germline lookup yields CDR1 LNHNV and CDR2 YYDKDF (reference sequence). Per the authors' pipeline: Reference gene primer amplification in the assay estimated nucleated cell counts. Sequenced by immunoSEQ multiplex PCR; TCRdb stores in-frame clones only, minus some. The V and J calls and the clone size are those of that table, but D and trimming were determined from the DNA. The sample has hundreds of thousands of clones; more than 75% are singletons.

Material for sequencing was PBMCs or T cells enriched from blood (not recorded which). The receptor was isolated from a woman in her twenties or thirties who had recovered from COVID-19. The rearrangement links TRBV15 to TRBJ1-5, with TRBD1 as a possible D gene (6 bases). This CDR3 is CATQSTGRGQPQHF. The CDR3 nucleotides read TGTGCCACCCAGAGTACAGGGCGAGGTCAGCCCCAGCATTTT.